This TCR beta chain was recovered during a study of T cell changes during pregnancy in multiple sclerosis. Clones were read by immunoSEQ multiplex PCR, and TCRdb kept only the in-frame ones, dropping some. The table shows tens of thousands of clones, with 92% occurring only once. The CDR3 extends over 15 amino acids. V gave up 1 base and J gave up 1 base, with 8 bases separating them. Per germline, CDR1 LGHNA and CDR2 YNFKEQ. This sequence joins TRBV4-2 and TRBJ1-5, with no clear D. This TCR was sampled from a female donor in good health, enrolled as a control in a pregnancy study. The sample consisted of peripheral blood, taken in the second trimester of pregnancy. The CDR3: CASSQGTVSNQPQHF. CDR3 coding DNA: TGTGCCAGCAGCCAAGGCACAGTCAGCAATCAGCCCCAGCATTTT.